Here is one TCR beta chain with its context. An input of about 0.5 to 1 ug of RNA was subjected to reverse transcription using random hexamers. One entry per CDR3 protein, called by TCRdb with MiXCR from the immunoSEQ multiplex PCR reads. The repertoire holds roughly 180,000 distinct CDR3 sequences, with just under 95% as singletons. Per the germline V gene, CDR1 is SNHLY and CDR2 is FYNNEI. Deletions cut 8 bases from V and 5 bases from J, with 13 bases between. This CDR3 is 13 amino acids long. This entry is derived from a study of CD8 T cells in Susac syndrome. The rearrangement uses TRBV2 and TRBJ2-4; a weak D match, TRBD1 (6 bases). Sample: CD4+ T cells from PBMCs. This TCR derives from a human donor in good health. CDR3 DNA: TGTGCCAGCCGCCCTGACAGGCAAAACATTCAGTACTTC. Its translation is CASRPDRQNIQYF.